A single sample is the source of the 17 T cell receptor beta chains below, sequenced in a study of blood T cell repertoires in COVID-19. Repertoires were generated with immunoSEQ multiplex PCR, while TCRdb's copy carries only in-frame clones and drops some. The sample lists 280,000 or so clones, roughly 85% seen once, with 9.4% in the top ten. Source material: peripheral blood. The receptors originated from a woman between 45 and 60 years old who had recovered from COVID-19.

The V call is TRBV29-1, the J call TRBJ2-1; no firm D call. CDR3 length: 13 residues. Germline CDR1 SQVTM, CDR2 ANQGSEA. Trimming took off 6 bases at V and 0 bases at J, with 9 bases between the two ends. The CDR3 DNA is TGCAGCGTCGCCCTCGGCTCCTACAATGAGCAGTTCTTC. As protein: CSVALGSYNEQFF.

The chain combines TRBV9 with TRBJ1-6; D ambiguous. The CDR3 is made up of 16 amino acids. From germline, CDR1 is SGDLS and CDR2 YYNGEE. Trimming took 4 bases from V and 0 from J, leaving 11 bases between them. The CDR3 nucleotides read TGTGCCAGCAGCCCTAGCCCGAGCTCCTATAATTCACCCCTCCACTTT. Translation gives CASSPSPSSYNSPLHF.

This sequence joins TRBV18 and TRBJ1-2; weak D call: TRBD1 (5 bases). Trimming took off 6 bases at V and 8 bases at J, with 25 bases between the two ends. Germline CDR1 KGHSH, CDR2 LQKENI. CDR3 size: 16 residues. In nucleotides, the CDR3 is TGTGCCAGCTCTCCCGCCCCACAGGACCTGTTGTGCGGCTACACCTTC. Translating it yields CASSPAPQDLLCGYTF.

The DNA of the CDR3 is TGTGCCAGCAGCCAAGGGGACAGGGGGACATCTGGGGCCAACGTCCTGACTTTC. Translated, it gives CASSQGDRGTSGANVLTF. The genes are TRBV3-1 (or the pseudogene TRBV3-2) and TRBJ2-6, with 11 bases identical to TRBD1. The J segment lost 1 base and the V segment lost 1 base, leaving 3 bases of the junction unmatched. CDR1 is LGHDT, CDR2 YNNKEL, per germline (reference sequence). The CDR3 has 18 residues.

The J gene is TRBJ2-7, the V gene TRBV27, with 9 bases matching TRBD2. The V segment lost 8 bases and the J segment 0 bases; nucleotides outside the gene matches: 5. The length of the CDR3 is 14 residues. Germline CDR1 and CDR2: MNHEY and SMNVEV (reference sequence). DNA for the CDR3: TGTGCCAGCCAGACTAGCGGACACTCCTACGAGCAGTACTTC. This encodes CASQTSGHSYEQYF.

The chain carries TRBV19 and TRBJ1-5; the D is unclear. V lost 1 base and J 0 bases, leaving 7 bases between the germline ends. Germline V gene lookup returns CDR1 LNHDA and CDR2 SQIVND (reference sequence). This CDR3 comprises 15 residues. In DNA, the CDR3 is TGTGCCAGTAGTATAGGCCAGTATAGCAATCAGCCCCAGCATTTT. It is translated as CASSIGQYSNQPQHF.

The J gene is TRBJ2-1, the V gene TRBV5-1; D is possibly TRBD2 (5 bases). Germline values: CDR1 SGHRS, CDR2 YFSETQ. Trimming left V 0 bases short and J 6 bases short, with 7 bases between. The CDR3 runs to 13 residues. CDR3 sequence (DNA): TGCGCCAGCAGCTTGGGACTATTCAATGAGCAGTTCTTC. It translates to CASSLGLFNEQFF.

V and J are TRBV30 and TRBJ2-1; TRBD2 agrees at 13 bases. The CDR3 contains 16 residues. The V and J ends lost 1 base and 6 bases, in that order; junction bases with no gene match: 6. Germline loops: CDR1 GTSNPN, CDR2 SVGIG (reference sequence). CDR3 sequence reads: CAWSGRTSGRGNEQFF. Here the CDR3 DNA reads TGTGCCTGGAGTGGCAGAACTAGCGGGAGGGGCAATGAGCAGTTCTTC.

In regard to this clone: At one end the junction does not follow the germline gene, possibly because of a read error. The rearrangement joins TRBV7-9 to TRBJ2-7; TRBD2 matches at 8 bases. The germline gives CDR1 SEHNR, CDR2 FQNEAQ (reference sequence). CDR3 length equals 16 residues. The CDR3 sequence is CASSSGLGGASYEQCF. CDR3 in DNA: TGTGCCAGCAGCTCGGGACTAGGGGGTGCGTCCTACGAGCAGTGCTTC.

The chain joins TRBV4-2 to TRBJ2-7; possible D gene TRBD2, 7 bases. Germline CDR1 is LGHNA and CDR2 is YNFKEQ. This CDR3 contains 15 residues. With 3 bases removed from V and 7 bases from J, the gap between germline ends came to 19 bases. The chain's CDR3 is CASSQGGAAPGEQYF. CDR3 DNA: TGTGCCAGCAGCCAGGGGGGGGCGGCCCCGGGAGAGCAGTACTTC.

The gene calls are TRBV3-1 (or the pseudogene TRBV3-2) and TRBJ2-3; D gene uncertain. The CDR3 length is 14 residues. Trimming stripped 2 bases from V and 1 base from J, with 7 bases between. The germline gives CDR1 LGHDT, CDR2 YNNKEL (reference sequence). CDR3 region: CASSQSVGTDTQYF. CDR3 nucleotides: TGTGCCAGCAGCCAATCCGTTGGCACAGATACGCAGTATTTT.

The chain employs TRBV7-9 and TRBJ2-7, with a tentative D call TRBD2 (5 bases). Trimming shortened V by 5 bases and J by 2 bases, and 13 bases separated the two germline ends. This CDR3 region has 14 residues. In germline, CDR1 is SEHNR, CDR2 FQNEAQ (reference sequence). The CDR3 DNA sequence: TGTGCCAGCAGCCTTCCCCGGGAAACCTACGAGCAGTACTTC. Protein sequence: CASSLPRETYEQYF. Supplemented by reference TRBV7-9 and TRBJ2-7, the full variable domain reads DTGVSQNPRHKITKRGQNVTFRCDPISEHNRLYWYRQTLGQGPEFLTYFQNEAQLEKSRLLSDRFSAERPKGSFSTLEIQRTEQGDSAMYLCASSLPRETYEQYFGPGTRLTVT.

The chain recombines TRBV6-5 with TRBJ1-6, with 7 bases aligning to TRBD1. CDR1 is MNHEY and CDR2 is SVGAGI in the germline V gene. This CDR3 contains 14 residues. With V trimmed by 7 bases and J by 10 bases, 10 bases remained unmatched. The DNA for the CDR3 is TGTGCCAGCAACCCGGGACAGATCAGCTCACCCCTCCACTTT. This encodes CASNPGQISSPLHF.

Here the CDR3 reads CASSRLDRGRYEQYF. The CDR3 nucleotides are TGTGCCAGCAGCCGATTAGACAGGGGCCGGTACGAGCAGTACTTC. The chain carries TRBV3-1 (or the pseudogene TRBV3-2) and TRBJ2-7; 8 bases align to TRBD1. The trim removed 4 bases at V and 4 bases at J, leaving 9 bases unmatched. The CDR3 has 15 residues. The V gene's germline CDR1 is LGHDT and CDR2 YNNKEL (reference sequence).

V and J are TRBV5-1 and TRBJ2-1; D ambiguous. The CDR3 loop spans 15 amino acids. V lost 4 bases, J lost 0 bases, and 11 bases lay in between. Per germline, CDR1 SGHRS and CDR2 YFSETQ. The CDR3 loop is CASSPLGSSYNEQFF. The CDR3 DNA follows: TGCGCCAGCAGCCCCCTAGGCAGCTCCTACAATGAGCAGTTCTTC.

The rearrangement links TRBV18 to TRBJ2-1; maybe TRBD1 (6 bases). Germline assignment: CDR1 KGHSH and CDR2 LQKENI. V gave up 1 base and J gave up 9 bases, with 16 bases separating them. The CDR3 is 15 residues long. Written as DNA, the CDR3 is TGTGCCAGCTCACCACAGGAAGCGGCCAGGGGTGAGCAGTTCTTC. Its translation is CASSPQEAARGEQFF.

The V call is TRBV3-1 (or the pseudogene TRBV3-2), the J call TRBJ2-5, with 7 bases fitting TRBD1. Trimming cost V 4 bases and J 2 bases; bases outside gene matches: 1. This CDR3 is 13 amino acids long. CDR1 is LGHDT, CDR2 YNNKEL, per germline (reference sequence). CDR3 nucleotides: TGTGCCAGCAGCCGGACAGGTCAAGAGACCCAGTACTTC. This codes for CASSRTGQETQYF.